Listed below are T cell receptor beta chains from one sample, sequenced in a study of blood T cell repertoires in COVID-19. Clones were sequenced by immunoSEQ multiplex PCR, and TCRdb holds only the in-frame ones, with some missing. The sample lists some 170,000 clones, approximately 83% occurring once. The sample consisted of peripheral blood. These TCRs come from a woman aged 40 to 50 with COVID-19, enrolled during active disease. Both conserved end residues are part of each CDR3. Each record gives: J gene, D gene, V gene, clone size, CDR3 DNA, CDR3 protein. The D gene is left open where the match is weak. Not every row has a clone size; where given, it reads once, few, many or a size class.

>TRBJ1-5|TRBD1|TRBV24-1|NA
TGTGCCACCAGTGATTGGACAGGGGGGGCTGTGCAGCCCCAGCATTTT
CATSDWTGGAVQPQHF
>TRBJ1-6|TRBD1|TRBV19|NA
TGTGCCAGTAGGGCCGACAGGGGACATTCACCCCTCCACTTT
CASRADRGHSPLHF
>TRBJ1-2|NA|TRBV12-3/TRBV12-4|NA
TGTGCCAGCAGTTACGCGGGGACCTATGGCTACACCTTC
CASSYAGTYGYTF
>TRBJ2-1|TRBD2|TRBV9|NA
TGTGCCAGCAGCTGGACTAGCGGGGACTACAATGAGCAGTTCTTC
CASSWTSGDYNEQFF
>TRBJ1-6|NA|TRBV19|once
TGTGCCAGCCGTGACAGAAGTTATAATTCACCCCTCCACTTT
CASRDRSYNSPLHF
>TRBJ2-2|TRBD2|TRBV19|NA
TGTGCCAGTAGTATCGGACGGAGACTAGCGGGGGTAACCGGGGAGCTGTTTTTT
CASSIGRRLAGVTGELFF
>TRBJ1-1|TRBD1|TRBV5-1|NA
TGCGCCAGCAGCTTGGAGGGGGCGGCCATGAACACTGAAGCTTTCTTT
CASSLEGAAMNTEAFF
>TRBJ1-5|NA|TRBV7-9|NA
TGTGCCAGCAGCTTATCACAGAATCAGCCCCAGCATTTT
CASSLSQNQPQHF
>TRBJ1-5|NA|TRBV7-2|NA
TGTGCCAGCAGCTTACAGGGTCGTCAGCCCCAGCATTTT
CASSLQGRQPQHF
>TRBJ2-3|NA|TRBV7-9|NA
TGTGCCAGCAGCTTAGCCGGGGAGGCAGATACGCAGTATTTT
CASSLAGEADTQYF
>TRBJ2-1|TRBD2|TRBV5-4|NA
TGTGCCAGCAGCCGATCGGGGGGGAGCTCCTACAATGAGCAGTTCTTC
CASSRSGGSSYNEQFF
>TRBJ1-2|TRBD1|TRBV19|NA
TGTGCCAGTAGACGGGCCCTTACAGGGGACTATGGCTACACCTTC
CASRRALTGDYGYTF
>TRBJ2-1|TRBD2|TRBV10-1|NA
TGCGCCAGCAGTGGGCCGAAGCGGGGGGGCCCTTACAATGAGCAGTTCTTC
CASSGPKRGGPYNEQFF
>TRBJ1-6|NA|TRBV25-1|few
TGTGCCAGCACCCCAGGACAGATATTTAATTCACCCCTCCACTTT
CASTPGQIFNSPLHF
>TRBJ2-5|NA|TRBV27|NA
TGTGCCAGCAGTTTTGGGCGGGGTCAAGAGACCCAGTACTTC
CASSFGRGQETQYF
>TRBJ2-7|NA|TRBV6-5|NA
TGTGCCAGCAGTTCGACAGACACTCCCCCCAACTACGAGCAGTACTTC
CASSSTDTPPNYEQYF
>TRBJ2-2|NA|TRBV19|once
TGTGCCAGTAGTACGGGGGGCTCTAGGACCGGGGAGCTGTTTTTT
CASSTGGSRTGELFF
>TRBJ2-5|NA|TRBV5-1|NA
TGCGCCAGCAGCTTTAAAGAGACCCAGTACTTC
CASSFKETQYF
>TRBJ1-1|NA|TRBV29-1|NA
TGCAGCGCCCGGGACACCAGTTCTCTCACTGAAGCTTTCTTT
CSARDTSSLTEAFF
>TRBJ1-3|NA|TRBV3-1/TRBV3-2|NA
TGTGCCAGCAGACGAGGAGGGACTGGAAACACCATATATTTT
CASRRGGTGNTIYF
>TRBJ2-1|NA|TRBV5-1|NA
TGCGCCAGCATTTCACTAGGGAATCCCAACGATGAGCAGTTCTTC
CASISLGNPNDEQFF
>TRBJ2-7|TRBD1|TRBV3-1/TRBV3-2|NA
TGTGCCAGCAGCCAGGCAGGGGGCGCTTCCGAGCAGTACTTC
CASSQAGGASEQYF
>TRBJ2-6|TRBD1|TRBV12-5|NA
TGTGCTAGTGCCCGGTCATTGGACAGGGGGCGCTCTGGGGCCAACGTCCTGACTTTC
CASARSLDRGRSGANVLTF
>TRBJ1-3|TRBD1|TRBV6-1|NA
TGTGCCAGCAGTGGGGGACAGAGTTACTCTGGAAACACCATATATTTT
CASSGGQSYSGNTIYF
>TRBJ1-5|TRBD1|TRBV6-1|few
TGTGCCAGCAGTGGGAAAGACAGGGTTGGCAATCAGCCCCAGCATTTT
CASSGKDRVGNQPQHF
>TRBJ2-1|NA|TRBV7-9|NA
TGTGCCAGCAACTCCCGGGATGAGCAGTTCTTC
CASNSRDEQFF
>TRBJ2-3|TRBD2|TRBV6-1|NA
TGTGCCAGCAGTCCAGGACTAGTGGGGGATACGCAGTATTTT
CASSPGLVGDTQYF
>TRBJ2-7|TRBD2|TRBV7-3|NA
TGTGCCAGCAGCCCTTCCAGCGGGGTGAGCTCCTACGAGCAGTACTTC
CASSPSSGVSSYEQYF
>TRBJ2-7|NA|TRBV15|NA
TGTGCCACCAGCAGAGATCTGGCGGGCGAGCAGTACTTC
CATSRDLAGEQYF
>TRBJ2-1|TRBD2|TRBV7-6|NA
TGTGCCAGCAGCTCTGGATTAGCGGGGTTCGGTGAGCAGTTCTTC
CASSSGLAGFGEQFF
>TRBJ1-2|NA|TRBV28|NA
TGTGCCAGCAGTAACGGAGACTATGGCTACACCTTC
CASSNGDYGYTF
>TRBJ1-2|NA|TRBV28|NA
TGTGCCAGTTCCGGGGGAACAGCTAACTATGGCTACACCTTC
CASSGGTANYGYTF
>TRBJ1-5|NA|TRBV5-1|NA
TGCGCCAGCAGCCCGGGGAACCCTAGCAATCAGCCCCAGCATTTT
CASSPGNPSNQPQHF
>TRBJ1-4|NA|TRBV6-1|few
TGTGCCAGCAGTGGAACCGGGCGCAAGATCAGGAGGTCTAATGAAAAACTGTTTTTT
CASSGTGRKIRRSNEKLFF
>TRBJ1-1|TRBD1|TRBV9|NA
TGTGCCAGCAGCGGACACAGGACAGGGGGGGTCACTGAAGCTTTCTTT
CASSGHRTGGVTEAFF
>TRBJ1-1|TRBD1|TRBV5-1|NA
TGCGCCAGCAGCACCCAGACAGGGGGCGGAACTGAAGCTTTCTTT
CASSTQTGGGTEAFF
>TRBJ1-5|TRBD1|TRBV27|NA
TGTGCCAGCAGTCCCGGGGACAGGGATAGCAATCAGCCCCAGCATTTT
CASSPGDRDSNQPQHF
>TRBJ2-1|TRBD2|TRBV7-7|NA
TGTGCTAGCACTCCCCCGGGAGGGAATGAGCAGTTCTTC
CASTPPGGNEQFF
>TRBJ2-2|TRBD2|TRBV27|NA
TGTGCCAGCAGTTTGGAGCGGGAGACCGGGGAGCTGTTTTTT
CASSLERETGELFF
>TRBJ2-7|TRBD1|TRBV5-1|NA
TGCGCCAGCAGTCGTACAGGGGGCGCATCCTACGAGCAGTACTTC
CASSRTGGASYEQYF